These 28 T cell receptor beta chains were sequenced from one sample in a study of regulatory T cells in long-lasting Graves disease. The sample's time point: newly diagnosed GD, antithyroid drugs for less than 3 months. The TCR library was prepared using RNA isolated from PBMCs. Building the TCR beta libraries relied on iRepertoire HTBI primers, and CDR3 regions underwent Arm-PCR. TCRdb processed the multiplex PCR reads anew with MiXCR; each CDR3 protein has one entry. Here the sample spans roughly 610,000 distinct CDR3 sequences, about 16% being singletons. A further study also used this sample, focusing on T cells in Graves' hyperthyroidism and ophthalmopathy.

Sequenced here: peripheral blood mononuclear cells (PBMCs), sampled at new diagnosis, from a patient treated with antithyroid drugs. Source of these receptors: a woman in her 30s with Graves disease.

Ten or more counts support this clonotype. CDR3 sequence (DNA): TGTGCCAGCAATTCGGGGCAGGGGCGCGCTGGGGCCAACGTCCTGACTTTC. Translated: CASNSGQGRAGANVLTF. This chain joins TRBV27 and TRBJ2-6, with TRBD1 as a possible D gene (6 bases). CDR1 is MNHEY and CDR2 is SMNVEV in the germline V gene (reference sequence). V lost 7 bases, J lost 2 bases, and 18 bases lay in between. The CDR3 sequence is 17 residues long.

This clonotype has a handful of counts. V is TRBV7-2 and J is TRBJ2-5; 8 nucleotides line up with TRBD2. In germline, CDR1 is SGHTA, CDR2 FQGNSA. The ends lost 0 bases at V and 4 bases at J; junction bases unmatched: 7. This CDR3 region has 16 residues. The CDR3 DNA is TGTGCCAGCAGCTTAGCGGGAGCGGCGGGGGGAGAGACCCAGTACTTC. Translated: CASSLAGAAGGETQYF.

This clonotype was recorded a few times. This chain connects TRBV5-1 to TRBJ2-4, with 12 bases that match TRBD2. Trimming removed 0 bases from V and 1 base from J; junction bases left unmatched: 2. This CDR3 has 17 amino acids. Germline V gene sequence: CDR1 SGHRS, CDR2 YFSETQ. The CDR3 DNA sequence: TGCGCCAGCAGCTTGGCGACTAGCGGGAGTGCCAAAAACATTCAGTACTTC. It codes for CASSLATSGSAKNIQYF.

This clonotype was found many times. The rearrangement joins TRBV7-9 to TRBJ2-7; a possible D gene is TRBD2 (5 bases). Per germline, CDR1 SEHNR and CDR2 FQNEAQ (reference sequence). Trimming left V 3 bases short and J 4 bases short, with 25 bases between. The CDR3 covers 18 residues. CDR3 in amino acids: CASSFSSDYRIGIYEQYF. The DNA for the CDR3 is TGTGCCAGCAGCTTCTCCTCCGACTACCGAATTGGGATTTACGAGCAGTACTTC.

This chain connects TRBV5-1 to TRBJ1-1; 8 nucleotides align to TRBD1. Trimming cost V 7 bases and J 0 bases; bases outside gene matches: 2. The CDR3 consists of 13 residues. Germline V CDR1 and CDR2: SGHRS, YFSETQ. The CDR3 loop is CASHRGLNTEAFF. DNA for the CDR3: TGCGCCAGCCACAGGGGGTTGAACACTGAAGCTTTCTTT.

The chain recombines TRBV18 with TRBJ2-7; TRBD1 matches at 8 bases. CDR1 is KGHSH, CDR2 LQKENI, per germline. Losses at the gene ends were 5 bases for V and 3 bases for J; bases not matched to a gene: 12. CDR3 length: 16 residues. CDR3 in amino acids: CASSGRDRSGDYEQYF. The DNA of the CDR3 is TGTGCCAGCTCAGGCCGGGACAGGTCCGGCGACTACGAGCAGTACTTC. The variable domain in full, with the rest retrieved from reference TRBV18 and TRBJ2-7, is NAGVMQNPRHLVRRRGQEARLRCSPMKGHSHVYWYRQLPEEGLKFMVYLQKENIIDESGMPKERFSAEFPKEGPSILRIQQVVRGDSAAYFCASSGRDRSGDYEQYFGPGTRLTVT.

This clonotype was counted many times. The J gene is TRBJ1-2, the V gene TRBV20-1; no clear D. Deletions cut 6 bases from V and 6 bases from J, with 17 bases between. The CDR3 is made up of 13 amino acids. CDR1 is DFQATT, CDR2 SNEGSKA, per germline (reference sequence). The CDR3 DNA sequence: TGCAGTGCGAGACGGATCCAATTGGATGGCTACACCTTC. Its protein is CSARRIQLDGYTF.

This clonotype was counted at least ten times. J is TRBJ2-3 and V is TRBV2; no reliable D call. The closer fit of TRBJ2-7 to the DNA end suggests the J call may be wrong. Germline CDR1 reads SNHLY; CDR2 reads FYNNEI. This CDR3 region has 11 residues. DNA for the CDR3: TGTGCCAGCAGGCCCCTGGGAGAGCAGTACTTC. Translating it yields CASRPLGEQYF.

This clonotype was recorded a few times. The chain is built from TRBV24-1 and TRBJ2-3; 9 bases match TRBD2. After removal of 9 bases from V and 3 bases from J, the junction contained 6 bases not matched to a gene. There are 14 residues in the CDR3. Per the germline V gene, CDR1 is KGHDR and CDR2 is SFDVKD. The CDR3: CATSASGMTDTQYF. For the CDR3, the DNA is TGTGCCACCTCGGCTAGCGGGATGACAGATACGCAGTATTTT.

The sample holds many counts of this clonotype. The V gene is TRBV28, the J gene TRBJ1-6; D gene unclear. Trimming took off 2 bases at V and 9 bases at J, with 17 bases between the two ends. The CDR3 length is 16 residues. Germline lookup yields CDR1 MDHEN and CDR2 SYDVKM. CDR3 DNA sequence: TGTGCCAGCAGTTTACCAGGCCCTAGGATAATTTCACCCCTCCACTTT. Its protein is CASSLPGPRIISPLHF.

This clonotype was recorded at least ten times. V is TRBV7-9 and J is TRBJ2-1; 7 bases line up with TRBD2. This CDR3 is 15 amino acids long. Per germline, CDR1 SEHNR and CDR2 FQNEAQ (reference sequence). The trim removed 4 bases at V and 3 bases at J, leaving 6 bases unmatched. The CDR3 spells CASSSGLVDYNEQFF. The CDR3 nucleotides are TGTGCCAGCAGCTCCGGACTAGTGGACTACAATGAGCAGTTCTTC.

Turning to this clonotype: One base separates it from a far larger clone, so it is likely a read error. This chain uses TRBV2 with TRBJ1-1; D unresolved. CDR3 size: 22 residues. Germline CDR1 and CDR2: SNHLY and FYNNEI. Trimming took off 7 bases at V and 1 base at J, with 37 bases between the two ends. The DNA of the CDR3 is TGTGCCAGCATACCCGTAGTTTGTAATAGCCGAGGACCCCGTCGAGAGAACACTGAAGCTTTCTTT. It codes for CASIPVVCNSRGPRRENTEAFF.

The CDR3 is CASSVGGGSTGELFF. For the CDR3, the DNA is TGTGCCAGCAGCGTAGGGGGGGGAAGTACCGGGGAGCTGTTTTTT. This sequence joins TRBV9 and TRBJ2-2; 7 bases are a match to TRBD2. The V gene end was trimmed by 0 bases and the J gene end by 5 bases; junction bases not matched to a gene: 4. CDR1 is SGDLS and CDR2 is YYNGEE in the germline V gene. The CDR3 totals 15 residues.

This clonotype was recorded at least ten times. The chain uses TRBV28 and TRBJ1-2; TRBD1 matches 10 bases. CDR1 MDHEN and CDR2 SYDVKM come from the germline V gene. With 2 bases clipped from V and 7 bases from J, the junction kept 7 bases outside the gene matches. The CDR3 contains 15 residues. Here the CDR3 reads CASSLRQGALFGYTF. CDR3 nucleotide sequence: TGTGCCAGCAGTTTACGACAGGGGGCATTGTTTGGCTACACCTTC.

This clonotype showed up many times. The V call is TRBV3-1, the J call TRBJ2-4, with a tentative D call TRBD2 (5 bases). V gave up 5 bases and J gave up 7 bases, with 9 bases separating them. The CDR3 length is 12 residues. CDR1 is LGHDT, CDR2 YNNKEL, per germline (reference sequence). Here the CDR3 DNA reads TGTGCCAGCAGCGGGAGTACGAACATTCAGTACTTC. It specifies CASSGSTNIQYF.

The chain uses TRBV5-8 and TRBJ2-7; 11 bases are shared with TRBD1. The CDR3 has 17 residues. V gave up 0 bases and J gave up 0 bases; unmatched junction bases: 5. The V gene's germline CDR1 is SGHTS and CDR2 YDEGEE. The CDR3 nucleotides are TGTGCCAGCAGCTTGGACTTCGGGACAGGGGGCTCCTACGAGCAGTACTTC. It specifies CASSLDFGTGGSYEQYF.

This clonotype occurred a few times. The chain carries TRBV18 and TRBJ2-6; tentative D call: TRBD1 (7 bases). V lost 11 bases, J lost 2 bases, and 19 bases lay in between. Germline-derived CDR1 and CDR2 are KGHSH and LQKENI. This CDR3 has 16 residues. This CDR3 reads CAAGTGGTAGANVLTF. Here the CDR3 DNA reads TGTGCCGCAGGGACCGGCGGGACAGCTGGGGCCAACGTCCTGACTTTC.

This clonotype was detected many times. The chain is built from TRBV2 and TRBJ2-7; 10 bases match TRBD1. This CDR3 is 15 amino acids long. V was pared by 3 bases and J by 2 bases, with 4 bases of the junction left unmatched. Germline CDR1 is SNHLY and CDR2 is FYNNEI. As DNA, the CDR3 is TGTGCCAGCAGTGATTTTGGGACAGGGGCCTACGAGCAGTACTTC. Translating gives CASSDFGTGAYEQYF.

This clonotype was counted a few times. The V and J genes are TRBV5-1 and TRBJ2-7; a weak D match, TRBD2 (7 bases). Per germline, CDR1 SGHRS and CDR2 YFSETQ. The CDR3 loop spans 15 amino acids. Trimming cost V 2 bases and J 4 bases, with 16 bases left between them. The CDR3 spells CASSFPREGVYEQYF. Here the CDR3 DNA reads TGCGCCAGCAGCTTCCCCAGGGAGGGGGTGTACGAGCAGTACTTC.

This clonotype was seen a few times. V gene TRBV20-1 combines with J gene TRBJ2-6, with D perhaps matching TRBD1 or TRBD2 (6 bases each). V lost 6 bases, J lost 0 bases, and 21 bases lay in between. Germline assignment: CDR1 DFQATT and CDR2 SNEGSKA (reference sequence). The CDR3 has 18 residues. CDR3 coding DNA: TGCAGTGCCGAGGGGGGTGAGGGGTTGAGCTCTGGGGCCAACGTCCTGACTTTC. Residues: CSAEGGEGLSSGANVLTF.

This clonotype came up many times. This chain links TRBV29-1 with TRBJ1-1; D is perhaps TRBD1 (5 bases). The CDR3 is 14 residues long. Germline V gene data show CDR1 as SQVTM and CDR2 as ANQGSEA. Between the trimmed V and J ends, which lost 1 base and 5 bases, there was a span of 14 bases. In nucleotides, the CDR3 is TGCAGCGTTGAAGTGAGGAGGGGAGATACTGAAGCTTTCTTT. It translates to CSVEVRRGDTEAFF.

The chain carries TRBV5-1 and TRBJ2-7, with 14 bases matching TRBD2. Germline V gene lookup returns CDR1 SGHRS and CDR2 YFSETQ. This CDR3 has 14 amino acids. Trimming at V came to 4 bases and at J to 10 bases, leaving 7 bases not matched to a gene. CDR3 sequence: CASSPGTSGRPQYF. CDR3 in DNA: TGCGCCAGCAGCCCTGGGACTAGCGGGAGACCTCAGTACTTC. The whole variable domain, filled in from reference TRBV5-1 and TRBJ2-7, reads KAGVTQTPRYLIKTRGQQVTLSCSPISGHRSVSWYQQTPGQGLQFLFEYFSETQRNKGNFPGRFSGRQFSNSRSEMNVSTLELGDSALYLCASSPGTSGRPQYFGPGTRLTVT.

In its sample, this clonotype was seen many times. The chain recombines TRBV18 with TRBJ1-1; no reliable D call. This CDR3 comprises 11 residues. Trimming removed 8 bases from V and 4 bases from J, with 8 bases in between. CDR1 is KGHSH, CDR2 LQKENI, per germline. CDR3 in DNA: TGTGCCAGCAGCCCGTCCACTGAAGCTTTCTTT. Translated: CASSPSTEAFF.

This clonotype was counted at least ten times. The V call is TRBV6-5, the J call TRBJ1-6; TRBD1 matches at 9 bases. CDR1 and CDR2 from the germline V gene are MNHEY and SVGAGI. CDR3 length: 17 amino acids. V gave up 0 bases and J gave up 6 bases; unmatched junction bases: 6. In DNA form, the CDR3 reads TGTGCCAGCAGTTACTCGACAGGGGGACAGGGTAATTCACCCCTCCACTTT. This sequence encodes CASSYSTGGQGNSPLHF.

The chain employs TRBV7-9 and TRBJ2-7, with D possibly being TRBD2 (6 bases). CDR3 length equals 14 residues. Between the trimmed V and J ends, which lost 0 bases and 0 bases, there was a span of 6 bases. Germline lookup yields CDR1 SEHNR and CDR2 FQNEAQ (reference sequence). The CDR3 bases are TGTGCCAGCAGCTTAGCGCGGGGCTCCTACGAGCAGTACTTC. It specifies CASSLARGSYEQYF.

This clonotype was recorded many times. This rearrangement joins TRBV24-1 to TRBJ1-1, with TRBD1 matching over 7 bases. The CDR3 covers 15 residues. Unmatched junction bases numbered 6, after V lost 5 bases and J lost 1 base. Germline assignment: CDR1 KGHDR and CDR2 SFDVKD. The CDR3 DNA sequence: TGTGCCACCAGTGCCCGGGACAGACCGAACACTGAAGCTTTCTTT. The encoded protein is CATSARDRPNTEAFF.

This clonotype has at least ten counts. The genes are TRBV20-1 and TRBJ2-5; 8 bases fit TRBD2. V lost 6 bases, J lost 1 base, and 10 bases stayed unmatched. CDR3 length equals 15 residues. CDR1 DFQATT and CDR2 SNEGSKA come from the germline V gene (reference sequence). CDR3 sequence: CSASPTSGVQETQYF. For the CDR3, the DNA is TGCAGTGCCTCCCCCACTAGCGGAGTCCAAGAGACCCAGTACTTC.

This clonotype was counted at least ten times. The V gene is TRBV12-3 or TRBV12-4, the J gene TRBJ1-1, with D unclear. V dropped 2 bases and J dropped 0 bases, with 13 bases sitting between them. The CDR3 has 16 residues. The chain's CDR3 is CASSLKQSSMNTEAFF. In DNA, the CDR3 is TGTGCCAGCAGTTTAAAGCAGAGCTCAATGAACACTGAAGCTTTCTTT.